This T cell receptor beta chain is drawn from a study of T cells in Graves' hyperthyroidism and ophthalmopathy. The investigators amplified TCR beta CDR3 regions from RNA transcripts. The HTBI set primed first-round TCR CDR3 RT-PCR. Using its own MiXCR run on the multiplex PCR reads, TCRdb lists one record per CDR3 protein. Of about 700,000 distinct CDR3 sequences listed, 14% are singletons. The length of the CDR3 is 16 residues. Germline V gene lookup returns CDR1 SGHRS and CDR2 YFSETQ. Between the trimmed V and J ends, which lost 0 bases and 5 bases, there was a span of 17 bases. Participants, patients aged 18 to 65, had newly diagnosed hyperthyroidism with a duration under 2 months. The sample holds many counts of this clonotype.

Material: blood. This TCR derives from a woman aged 18-29 years with Graves' hyperthyroidism. The chain recombines TRBV5-1 with TRBJ1-1, with D uncertain. As DNA, the CDR3 is TGCGCCAGCAGCTTGGCCGCGGGTGGGAGGTCGACTGAAGCTTTCTTT. Translating gives CASSLAAGGRSTEAFF.